This TCR beta chain comes out of a study of T cell changes during pregnancy in multiple sclerosis. With 4 bases clipped from V and 0 bases from J, the junction kept 4 bases outside the gene matches. Germline CDR1 MNHEY, CDR2 SVGAGI. This CDR3 contains 15 residues. TCRdb's copy holds only in-frame clones and misses some; the assay was immunoSEQ multiplex PCR. The sample carries 40,000 or so clones, 90% recorded once. The receptor was isolated from a female donor in good health, enrolled as a control in a pregnancy study. The chain has TRBV6-5 and TRBJ2-3; TRBD2 aligns across 7 bases. Source: peripheral blood, taken in the third trimester of pregnancy. The CDR3 region is CASSSWDYSTDTQYF. The CDR3 DNA is TGTGCCAGCAGTTCTTGGGACTACAGCACAGATACGCAGTATTTT.